These T cell receptor beta chains were read from a single sample in a study of blood T cells in healthy people across ages. TCRdb re-called the 5' RACE reads with MiXCR, one entry per CDR3 protein. This sample yields approximately 780,000 distinct CDR3 sequences, of which 25% to 30% are seen a single time; about 3% belongs to the top ten. These same records also appear under a second study, on T cells of mothers and their children.

The sequenced sample consisted of blood. The receptors were sampled from a boy younger than 18 in good health. The CDR3 runs from the conserved cysteine through the conserved F or W. The D gene is left open where the match is weak. The size entry is marked missing in some rows and otherwise reads once, few, many or a size class.

v_gene: TRBV7-2
j_gene: TRBJ2-7
abundance: .
d_gene: .
CDR3nt: TGTGCCAGCAGGCTTGGAGGGCCCTCCGGCGAGCAGTACTTC
CDR3aa: CASRLGGPSGEQYF

v_gene: TRBV3-1
j_gene: TRBJ2-7
abundance: many
d_gene: .
CDR3nt: TGTGCCAGCAGCCATATACAGGGCTACGAGCAGTACTTC
CDR3aa: CASSHIQGYEQYF

v_gene: TRBV7-8
j_gene: TRBJ1-1
abundance: .
d_gene: .
CDR3nt: TGTGCCAGCAGCCAGATTACTGAAGCTTTCTTT
CDR3aa: CASSQITEAFF

v_gene: TRBV5-1
j_gene: TRBJ2-1
abundance: .
d_gene: .
CDR3nt: TGCGCCAGCAGCTTGGTAGCGGCATCAACCTACAATGAGCAGTTCTTC
CDR3aa: CASSLVAASTYNEQFF

v_gene: TRBV6-5
j_gene: TRBJ2-2
abundance: .
d_gene: .
CDR3nt: TGTGCCGGCAGTCTCACCACCGGGAACACCGGGGAGCCGTTTTTT
CDR3aa: CAGSLTTGNTGEPFF

v_gene: TRBV12-3/TRBV12-4
j_gene: TRBJ1-1
abundance: .
d_gene: TRBD1
CDR3nt: TGTGCCAGCAACTGGGGGACAGGGTGGACTGAAGCTTTCTTT
CDR3aa: CASNWGTGWTEAFF

v_gene: TRBV29-1
j_gene: TRBJ2-3
abundance: few
d_gene: TRBD1
CDR3nt: TGCAGCGTTAACAACAGGGGTTACACAGATACGCAGTATTTT
CDR3aa: CSVNNRGYTDTQYF

v_gene: TRBV5-1
j_gene: TRBJ2-5
abundance: once
d_gene: TRBD1
CDR3nt: TGCGCCAGCAGCTTGGGAGACAGGGCCGAAGAGACCCAGTACTTC
CDR3aa: CASSLGDRAEETQYF

v_gene: TRBV20-1
j_gene: TRBJ2-1
abundance: few
d_gene: TRBD2
CDR3nt: TGCAGTGCTAGAGGGGAGGGCAATGAGCAGTTCTTC
CDR3aa: CSARGEGNEQFF

v_gene: TRBV4-3
j_gene: TRBJ2-1
abundance: .
d_gene: .
CDR3nt: TGCGCCAGCAGCCACCTTGGCGGGCATGAGCAGTTCTTC
CDR3aa: CASSHLGGHEQFF

v_gene: TRBV20-1
j_gene: TRBJ1-2
abundance: .
d_gene: TRBD1
CDR3nt: TGCAGTGACAGATTCCGGGACAGGGCCCGTGGCTACACCTTC
CDR3aa: CSDRFRDRARGYTF

v_gene: TRBV7-9
j_gene: TRBJ2-7
abundance: .
d_gene: TRBD1
CDR3nt: TGTGCCAGCAGCTCCTACAGGGGGCGAAAGCGAGAGCAGTACTTC
CDR3aa: CASSSYRGRKREQYF

v_gene: TRBV28
j_gene: TRBJ1-1
abundance: .
d_gene: .
CDR3nt: TGTGCCAGCAGTTTCTCGGGACCTCCGAACACTGAAGCTTTCTTT
CDR3aa: CASSFSGPPNTEAFF

v_gene: TRBV20-1
j_gene: TRBJ1-1
abundance: few
d_gene: .
CDR3nt: TGCAGTGCTAGACCCCGGGTACAGGTGAACACTGAAGCTTTCTTT
CDR3aa: CSARPRVQVNTEAFF

v_gene: TRBV12-3/TRBV12-4
j_gene: TRBJ2-3
abundance: .
d_gene: TRBD1
CDR3nt: TGTGCCAGCATCGAGACAGGGCAGGGAGATACGCAGTATTTT
CDR3aa: CASIETGQGDTQYF

v_gene: TRBV29-1
j_gene: TRBJ2-3
abundance: .
d_gene: TRBD1
CDR3nt: TGCAGCGTTGAGACCGACGGGACAGGGGTTAGAAACACAGATACGCAGTATTTT
CDR3aa: CSVETDGTGVRNTDTQYF

v_gene: TRBV11-2
j_gene: TRBJ2-7
abundance: once
d_gene: .
CDR3nt: TGTGCCAGCAGCTTAATGCTAGTCTACGAGCAGTACTTC
CDR3aa: CASSLMLVYEQYF

v_gene: TRBV29-1
j_gene: TRBJ2-5
abundance: .
d_gene: .
CDR3nt: TGCAGCGTTATGGGGAAGGAGACCCAGTACTTC
CDR3aa: CSVMGKETQYF

v_gene: TRBV5-1
j_gene: TRBJ2-5
abundance: few
d_gene: .
CDR3nt: TGCGCCAGCAGCCCAGGGTACGGGTCAGGGCAAGAGACCCAGTACTTC
CDR3aa: CASSPGYGSGQETQYF

v_gene: TRBV10-3
j_gene: TRBJ2-5
abundance: .
d_gene: .
CDR3nt: TGTGCCATCGGACTAACCCAAGAGACCCAGTACTTC
CDR3aa: CAIGLTQETQYF

v_gene: TRBV9
j_gene: TRBJ2-3
abundance: once
d_gene: TRBD2
CDR3nt: TGTGCCAGCAGCTCACGGACTAGCGTTAGGACAGATACGCAGTATTTT
CDR3aa: CASSSRTSVRTDTQYF

v_gene: TRBV13
j_gene: TRBJ1-2
abundance: .
d_gene: .
CDR3nt: TGTGCCAGCAGCGAACCCGCGGGGAGGAATGGCTACACCTTC
CDR3aa: CASSEPAGRNGYTF

v_gene: TRBV25-1
j_gene: TRBJ1-2
abundance: few
d_gene: .
CDR3nt: TGTGCCAGCAGTGATCCCAGAACAAGCGGCGGCTACACCTTC
CDR3aa: CASSDPRTSGGYTF

v_gene: TRBV6-6
j_gene: TRBJ2-7
abundance: many
d_gene: TRBD1
CDR3nt: TGTGCCAGCAGTTACTCGGGACAGGGTGTGGTGAACGAGCAGTACTTC
CDR3aa: CASSYSGQGVVNEQYF

v_gene: TRBV6-5
j_gene: TRBJ2-2
abundance: .
d_gene: .
CDR3nt: TGTGCCAGCAGTTACTCCCCCGAGACAGTCCACGGGGAGCTGTTTTTT
CDR3aa: CASSYSPETVHGELFF

v_gene: TRBV6-1
j_gene: TRBJ2-5
abundance: .
d_gene: .
CDR3nt: TGTGCCAGCAGTGAAGGGGGGTGGCAGACCCAGTACTTC
CDR3aa: CASSEGGWQTQYF

v_gene: TRBV28
j_gene: TRBJ1-2
abundance: few
d_gene: .
CDR3nt: TGTGCCGGCAGTTTCATCAGAAACTATGGCTACACCTTC
CDR3aa: CAGSFIRNYGYTF

v_gene: TRBV12-3/TRBV12-4
j_gene: TRBJ1-4
abundance: few
d_gene: .
CDR3nt: TGTGCCAGCAGTTTTCGGACAGACGACGAAAAACTGTTTTTT
CDR3aa: CASSFRTDDEKLFF

v_gene: TRBV12-3/TRBV12-4
j_gene: TRBJ1-2
abundance: .
d_gene: TRBD1
CDR3nt: TGTGCCAGCTACGTTTTCGGGACAGGGGGACACGGCTACACCTTC
CDR3aa: CASYVFGTGGHGYTF

v_gene: TRBV20-1
j_gene: TRBJ1-2
abundance: few
d_gene: TRBD1
CDR3nt: TGCAGTGCCAGGGCAGGGGGCGACTATGGCTACACCTTC
CDR3aa: CSARAGGDYGYTF

v_gene: TRBV5-5
j_gene: TRBJ1-4
abundance: .
d_gene: TRBD1
CDR3nt: TGTGCCAGCAGCTTGAACAGGGGGGGTGACGGAAAACTGTTTTTT
CDR3aa: CASSLNRGGDGKLFF

v_gene: TRBV2
j_gene: TRBJ1-4
abundance: .
d_gene: TRBD1
CDR3nt: TGTGCCAGCAGCCGTCCCGGGACAGGCCCAAATGAAAAACTGTTTTTT
CDR3aa: CASSRPGTGPNEKLFF

v_gene: TRBV5-1
j_gene: TRBJ2-7
abundance: .
d_gene: TRBD1
CDR3nt: TGCGCCAGCAGCTTGGCCGACAGGGTTTCCTACGAGCAGTACTTC
CDR3aa: CASSLADRVSYEQYF

v_gene: TRBV5-1
j_gene: TRBJ2-3
abundance: few
d_gene: .
CDR3nt: TGCGCCAGCAGCCCCGACGGGCCCACAGATACGCAGTATTTT
CDR3aa: CASSPDGPTDTQYF

v_gene: TRBV6-1
j_gene: TRBJ1-1
abundance: .
d_gene: .
CDR3nt: TGTGCCAGCATAAGAGGGGGAGTTAATGAAGCTTTCTTT
CDR3aa: CASIRGGVNEAFF

v_gene: TRBV6-1
j_gene: TRBJ1-2
abundance: few
d_gene: .
CDR3nt: TGTGCCAGCGTCAGAGGGAATGGCTACACCTTC
CDR3aa: CASVRGNGYTF

v_gene: TRBV27
j_gene: TRBJ2-7
abundance: few
d_gene: .
CDR3nt: TGTGCCAGCGCCCGGGACGCCGGTCCCTACGAGCAGTACTTC
CDR3aa: CASARDAGPYEQYF

v_gene: TRBV9
j_gene: TRBJ1-4
abundance: few
d_gene: .
CDR3nt: TGTGCCAGCAGCGTAGACTCAACTAATGAAAAACTGTTTTTT
CDR3aa: CASSVDSTNEKLFF

v_gene: TRBV5-1
j_gene: TRBJ1-2
abundance: .
d_gene: TRBD1
CDR3nt: TGCGCCAGCAGTTTTGGACAGGGGCCCTATGGCTACACCTTC
CDR3aa: CASSFGQGPYGYTF

v_gene: TRBV2
j_gene: TRBJ2-6
abundance: .
d_gene: .
CDR3nt: TGTGCCAGCACCGGGGTTGGGGGGGCCAACGTCCTGACTTTC
CDR3aa: CASTGVGGANVLTF

v_gene: TRBV5-1
j_gene: TRBJ2-6
abundance: few
d_gene: .
CDR3nt: TGCGCCAGCAGCGCCAGACAGGAGATGGGCCTTGCTGGGGCCAACGTCCTGACTTTC
CDR3aa: CASSARQEMGLAGANVLTF

v_gene: TRBV5-1
j_gene: TRBJ2-1
abundance: .
d_gene: TRBD2
CDR3nt: TGCGCCAGCAGCCCTCGACTAGCGAGGAGAAATGAGCAGTTCTTC
CDR3aa: CASSPRLARRNEQFF